The rows below give T cell receptor beta chains drawn from one sample of a study of shared clonotypes between healthy human individuals. The protocol was immunoSEQ multiplex PCR, while the TCRdb copy is restricted to in-frame clones and leaves out a portion. The data show about 2 million clones, approximately 94% seen once. Sequencing input: naive CD8+ T cells sorted from blood. The receptors shown here come from a man younger than 35 in good health. Both conserved end residues are part of each CDR3. A D gene is named only where the DNA matches it firmly. Clone size is stated in some rows and not others, as once, few, many or a class when expanded.

v_gene	j_gene	abundance	d_gene	CDR3aa	CDR3nt
TRBV6-5	TRBJ1-2	NA	NA	CASSGHGRDGYTF	TGTGCCAGCAGTGGACACGGTCGAGATGGCTACACCTTC
TRBV5-4	TRBJ1-2	NA	TRBD1	CASSLPTGTEDGYTF	TGTGCCAGCAGCTTGCCGACAGGGACAGAGGATGGCTACACCTTC
TRBV5-6	TRBJ2-1	NA	NA	CASSFPYNEQFF	TGTGCCAGCAGCTTTCCCTACAATGAGCAGTTCTTC
TRBV4-1	TRBJ2-1	NA	NA	CASSLSLTGANEQFF	TGCGCCAGCAGCCTATCGCTGACAGGAGCCAATGAGCAGTTCTTC
TRBV14	TRBJ1-2	once	NA	CASSQGTVANYGYTF	TGTGCCAGCAGCCAAGGCACGGTAGCGAACTATGGCTACACCTTC
TRBV6-5	TRBJ1-1	NA	TRBD1	CASSSGTGTEAFF	TGTGCCAGCTCCTCTGGGACAGGAACTGAAGCTTTCTTT
TRBV29-1	TRBJ2-3	NA	NA	CSVTLLGGSTDTQYF	TGCAGCGTTACGCTTCTTGGCGGCAGCACAGATACGCAGTATTTT
TRBV29-1	TRBJ2-7	NA	NA	CSVLWGHEQYF	TGCAGCGTTTTGTGGGGACACGAGCAGTACTTC
TRBV4-1	TRBJ2-5	NA	NA	CASSYTTGKQETQYF	TGCGCCAGCAGCTATACGACAGGTAAACAAGAGACCCAGTACTTC
TRBV9	TRBJ2-7	NA	NA	CASSVEGQSDEQYF	TGTGCCAGCAGCGTAGAAGGACAGAGTGACGAGCAGTACTTC
TRBV28	TRBJ2-7	NA	NA	CASSTGRGWYEQYF	TGTGCCAGCAGTACGGGGAGGGGGTGGTACGAGCAGTACTTC
TRBV4-3	TRBJ2-7	NA	TRBD2	CASSQEVAGTSYEQYF	TGCGCCAGCAGCCAAGAAGTAGCGGGGACCTCCTACGAGCAGTACTTC
TRBV7-6	TRBJ1-1	NA	TRBD1	CASSRQGGTEAFF	TGTGCCAGCAGCCGACAGGGTGGCACTGAAGCTTTCTTT
TRBV9	TRBJ1-2	NA	NA	CASSVGDGRGYTF	TGTGCCAGCAGCGTAGGGGACGGCCGGGGCTACACCTTC
TRBV5-1	TRBJ2-5	once	NA	CASSYRAIQETQYF	TGCGCCAGCAGCTACAGGGCTATACAAGAGACCCAGTACTTC
TRBV7-9	TRBJ2-1	NA	NA	CAGNEQFF	TGTGCCGGGAATGAGCAGTTCTTC
TRBV13	TRBJ2-1	once	NA	CASSPRRGDEQFF	TGTGCCAGCAGCCCCAGGAGAGGGGATGAGCAGTTCTTC
TRBV5-6	TRBJ2-6	NA	NA	CASSLESLSGANVLTF	TGTGCCAGCAGCTTGGAGTCCCTCTCTGGGGCCAACGTCCTGACTTTC
TRBV5-1	TRBJ2-7	NA	NA	CASSFGQNYEQYF	TGCGCCAGCAGCTTTGGACAGAACTACGAGCAGTACTTC
TRBV29-1	TRBJ2-7	NA	NA	CSVEDPGLPLGEQYF	TGCAGCGTTGAAGATCCCGGGCTCCCCTTGGGCGAGCAGTACTTC
TRBV10-3	TRBJ2-7	NA	TRBD1	CAISVDRDYEQYF	TGTGCCATCAGTGTAGACAGGGATTACGAGCAGTACTTC
TRBV13	TRBJ1-6	NA	NA	CASSLGLGNSPLHF	TGTGCCAGCAGCTTAGGCCTTGGGAATTCACCCCTCCACTTT
TRBV27	TRBJ2-2	NA	NA	CASSLFGVTGELFF	TGTGCCAGCAGTTTATTTGGGGTCACCGGGGAGCTGTTTTTT